This TCR beta chain was observed in a study of T cells after yellow fever vaccination (dated by TCRdb to about 2019). A note on the overall study: The SMART-Seq v4 Ultra Low Input RNA kit was used to prepare libraries from fractions with low cell numbers. To track T-cell clones before and after primary and booster YFV17D yellow fever vaccination, bulk TCR alpha and beta repertoires were sequenced longitudinally. Two healthy male donors, one aged 18 to 30 and one aged 30 to 40 years, were included in the cohort. Blood was collected at multiple timepoints before and after primary and secondary immunization, and bulk PBMC replicates and cell subsets were isolated.

The CDR3 starts with the cysteine, ends with the phenylalanine, and has 16 residues. The read is trimmed to its CDR3 DNA, 48 bases read in frame from base 1. Taken from the germline V gene, the CDR1 and CDR2 loops are MGHRA and YSYEKL. V was cut back by 1 base and J by 3 bases, leaving a gap of 12 bases between them. This clonotype was picked up a small number of times. The antigen it binds to is not known. No base quality information exists; no much larger clone differs at one position. TCR cDNA was synthesized by 5'RACE template switching, which introduced a universal primer site and unique molecular identifiers. Priming of cDNA synthesis was performed from both the TCR alpha and TCR beta constant segments. Library amplification involved two PCR steps, and the second step added sample barcodes and sequencing adapters. Sequencing of the libraries was done on either Illumina HiSeq 2500 (2x100 bp) or NovaSeq (2x150 bp). Processing in the source paper ran as follows. Demultiplexing of reads and collapsing into UMI consensus sequences were performed with MIGEC, and V(D)J alignment was carried out with MiXCR. Vaccine-responding clonotypes were defined with edgeR using replicate PBMC samples, requiring FDR below 0.01 and a log2 fold change above 5 up to day 15. CD4 or CD8 identity was assigned to each bulk clonotype according to whether the clonotype was present at higher abundance in the sequenced CD4 repertoire or the sequenced CD8 repertoire. TCRdb trimmed public reads at Q25 via fastp, called clones via MiXCR and kept in-frame beta chains. Merged by CDR3 protein, the rows form single entries marked with the most common genes and DNA. V and J calls and clone size were set by TCRdb, not the authors. This sample is represented by approximately 300,000 distinct CDR3 sequences; around 6.8% of them were singletons. The top ten constitute roughly a sixth of the sample.

Overall results and qualifications from the work: Because abundant contaminating clonotypes from the bulk population could be contained in FACS-sorted repertoires, computational filtering was required. The secondary T-cell response was found to be weaker but faster than the primary response, with a peak reached on day 5 rather than on day 15. After the booster, most clones that had expanded after primary vaccination were detected again (around 97% of CD4 and about 88% of CD8), suggesting broad maintenance of memory. A small share of clonotypes occurred in both CD4 and CD8 compartments, likely arising from convergent recombination. Because the study included only a couple of donors, the extent to which the findings can be generalized is limited.

This sample's treatment or condition label indicates: live attenuated yellow fever vaccine strain. At every blood-draw timepoint, two biological replicates of bulk PBMCs were collected. PBMCs were isolated from peripheral blood using a standard Ficoll-Paque protocol. TriZol was used to extract RNA from bulk PBMCs, from CD4 and CD8 fractions, and from dextramer-positive and dextramer-negative fractions. The specimen was PBMCs, collected 45 days after the first yellow fever vaccination. This TCR was recovered from a young man who received the YFV17D yellow fever vaccine. The chain joins TRBV4-1 to TRBJ1-4; no D gene is confidently identified. The bases read TGCGCCAGCAGCCAAGGGCCATTAACAGCTAATGAAAAACTGTTTTTT. Its product reads: CASSQGPLTANEKLFF.